This entry lists 3 T cell receptor beta chains sequenced from one sample in a study of shared clonotypes between healthy human individuals. Positive CCR7 selection of CD45RO-negative cells yielded the naive CD8 cells, and terminally differentiated effector memory CD45RA+ cells were excluded. Generated by immunoSEQ multiplex PCR, the TCRdb table keeps only in-frame clones and is missing some. Of about 2 million clones detected, approximately 95% appear once; the ten largest clones hold 1% to 1.5%. The sample comprised naive CD8+ T cells sorted from blood. These TCRs come from a man aged 18 to 35 in good health.

The chain recombines TRBV7-9 with TRBJ2-7; no firm D call. CDR1 is SEHNR, CDR2 FQNEAQ, per germline (reference sequence). The CDR3 extends over 11 amino acids. Trimming pared 5 bases from V and 7 bases from J, leaving 9 bases between. CDR3 DNA: TGTGCCAGCAGCCAAGAGCTGGAGCAGTACTTC. It is translated as CASSQELEQYF.

The J gene is TRBJ2-7, the V gene TRBV6-5; the D is unclear. Trimming stripped 8 bases from V and 2 bases from J, with 16 bases between. Germline lookup yields CDR1 MNHEY and CDR2 SVGAGI. This CDR3 has 14 residues. The CDR3 protein is CASATLSSTYEQYF. The CDR3 region has the DNA TGTGCCAGCGCGACCCTGAGCTCCACCTACGAGCAGTACTTC.

V and J are TRBV27 and TRBJ2-1, with 8 bases matching TRBD2. Unmatched junction bases numbered 9, after V lost 0 bases and J lost 8 bases. The CDR3 is made up of 16 amino acids. The germline gives CDR1 MNHEY, CDR2 SMNVEV (reference sequence). DNA of the CDR3: TGTGCCAGCAGTTTATCCCCCGGGACTAGAATCCATGAGCAGTTCTTC. Protein product: CASSLSPGTRIHEQFF.